The clone carrying this T cell receptor (beta chain) was detected a few times. The sample comes from a study of T cells in Graves' hyperthyroidism and ophthalmopathy. V lost 3 bases, J lost 5 bases, and 14 bases lay in between. This CDR3 is 14 amino acids long. CDR1 MDHEN and CDR2 SYDVKM come from the germline V gene. Patients between 18 and 65 years old had hyperthyroidism, newly diagnosed and lasting under 2 months. Uncontrolled infection, other autoimmune disease, pregnancy or lactation disqualified patients from enrolment. From RNA transcripts, TCR beta CDR3 regions were amplified. The TCR CDR3 was amplified in a first-round RT-PCR using the HTBI primer set. TCRdb recomputed calls from the multiplex PCR reads with MiXCR, one row per CDR3 protein. The profile shows approximately 700,000 distinct CDR3 sequences, around 15% of them singletons.

The chain combines TRBV28 with TRBJ2-7, with TRBD2 as a possible D gene (6 bases). Sequencing was performed on blood. This TCR came from a man between 18 and 29 years old with Graves' hyperthyroidism. The CDR3 nucleotides read TGTGCCAGCAGTTTTGGAGGGGTCGTCAACGAGCAGTACTTC. Translating it yields CASSFGGVVNEQYF.